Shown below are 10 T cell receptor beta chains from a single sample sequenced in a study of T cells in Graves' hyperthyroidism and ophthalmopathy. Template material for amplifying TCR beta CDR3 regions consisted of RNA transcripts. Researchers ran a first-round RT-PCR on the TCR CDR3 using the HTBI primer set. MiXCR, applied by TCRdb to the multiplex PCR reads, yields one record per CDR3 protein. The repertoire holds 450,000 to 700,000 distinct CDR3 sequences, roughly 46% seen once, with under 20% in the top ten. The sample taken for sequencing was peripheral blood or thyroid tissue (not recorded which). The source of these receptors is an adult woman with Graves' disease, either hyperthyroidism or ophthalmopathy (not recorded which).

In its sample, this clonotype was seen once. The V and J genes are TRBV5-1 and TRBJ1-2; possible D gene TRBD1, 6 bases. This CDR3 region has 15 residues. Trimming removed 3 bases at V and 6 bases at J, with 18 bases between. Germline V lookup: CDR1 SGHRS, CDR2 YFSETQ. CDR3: CASSYKGVSMDGYTF. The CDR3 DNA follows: TGCGCCAGCAGCTACAAGGGGGTATCTATGGATGGCTACACCTTC.

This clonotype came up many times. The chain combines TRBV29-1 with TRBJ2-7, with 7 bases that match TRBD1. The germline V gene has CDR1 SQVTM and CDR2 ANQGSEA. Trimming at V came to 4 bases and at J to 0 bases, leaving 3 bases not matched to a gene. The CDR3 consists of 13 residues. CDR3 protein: CSVVGDSSYEQYF. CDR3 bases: TGCAGCGTTGTTGGGGACAGCTCCTACGAGCAGTACTTC.

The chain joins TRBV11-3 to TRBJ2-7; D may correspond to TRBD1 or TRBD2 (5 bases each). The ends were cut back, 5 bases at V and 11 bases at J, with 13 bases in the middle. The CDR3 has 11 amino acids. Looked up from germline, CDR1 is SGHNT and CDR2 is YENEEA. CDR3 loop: CASSTGTVKYF. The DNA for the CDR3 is TGTGCCAGCAGCACCGGGACCGTGAAGTACTTC.

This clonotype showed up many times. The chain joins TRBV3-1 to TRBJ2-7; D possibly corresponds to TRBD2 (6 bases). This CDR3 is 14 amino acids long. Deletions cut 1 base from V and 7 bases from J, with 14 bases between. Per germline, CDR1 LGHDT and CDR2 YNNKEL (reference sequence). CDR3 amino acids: CASSQAGGGDEQYF. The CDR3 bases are TGTGCCAGCAGCCAAGCCGGGGGTGGTGATGAGCAGTACTTC.

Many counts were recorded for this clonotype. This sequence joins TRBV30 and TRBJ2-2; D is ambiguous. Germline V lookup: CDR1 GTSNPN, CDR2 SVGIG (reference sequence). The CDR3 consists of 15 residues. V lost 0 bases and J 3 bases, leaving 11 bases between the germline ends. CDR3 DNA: TGTGCCTGGAGTGTTAAATTGCAGGACACCGGGGAGCTGTTTTTT. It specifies CAWSVKLQDTGELFF.

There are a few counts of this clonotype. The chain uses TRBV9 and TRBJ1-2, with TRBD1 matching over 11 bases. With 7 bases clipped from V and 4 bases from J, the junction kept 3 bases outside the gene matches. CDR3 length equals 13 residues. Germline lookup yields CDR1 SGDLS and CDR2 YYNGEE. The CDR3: CASRDRGSYGYTF. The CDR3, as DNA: TGTGCCAGCCGGGACAGGGGGAGCTATGGCTACACCTTC.

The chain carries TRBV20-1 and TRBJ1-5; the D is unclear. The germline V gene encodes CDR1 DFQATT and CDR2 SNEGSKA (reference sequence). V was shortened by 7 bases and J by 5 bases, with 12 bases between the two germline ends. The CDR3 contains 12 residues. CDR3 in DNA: TGCAGTGGATTGGAAAGTTATCAGCCCCAGCATTTT. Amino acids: CSGLESYQPQHF.

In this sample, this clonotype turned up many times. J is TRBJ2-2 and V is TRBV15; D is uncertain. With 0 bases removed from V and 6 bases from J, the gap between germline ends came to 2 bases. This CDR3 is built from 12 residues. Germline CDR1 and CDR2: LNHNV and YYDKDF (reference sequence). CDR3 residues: CATSRDPGELFF. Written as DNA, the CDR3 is TGTGCCACCAGCAGAGATCCCGGGGAGCTGTTTTTT.

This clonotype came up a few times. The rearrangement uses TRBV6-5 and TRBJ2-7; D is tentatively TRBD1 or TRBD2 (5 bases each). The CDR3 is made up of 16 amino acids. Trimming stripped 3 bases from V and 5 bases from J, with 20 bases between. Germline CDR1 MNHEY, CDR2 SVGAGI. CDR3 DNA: TGTGCCAGCAGTTATCTGGGGATCAGAGGGGCCCACGAGCAGTACTTC. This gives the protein CASSYLGIRGAHEQYF.

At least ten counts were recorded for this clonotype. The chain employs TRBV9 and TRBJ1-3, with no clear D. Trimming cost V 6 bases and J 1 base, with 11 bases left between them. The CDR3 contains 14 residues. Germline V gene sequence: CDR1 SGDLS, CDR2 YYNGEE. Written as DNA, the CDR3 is TGTGCCAGCAACACCGGAGGGTCTGGAAACACCATATATTTT. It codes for CASNTGGSGNTIYF.